This entry is about one TCR beta chain. The sample is drawn from a study of blood T cell repertoires in COVID-19. Study-wide background: Some COVID-19 samples were acute and others convalescent; all came from the United States, Italy and Spain. Sample material is recorded as cDNA or gDNA derived from T cells, B-cell-depleted T cells, or PBMCs.

TCRdb's table, derived via immunoSEQ multiplex PCR, lists solely in-frame clones and lacks some. The sample has about 110,000 clones; 65% to 90% are singletons. This CDR3 has 17 residues. The receptor's source is a woman aged 60-75 years with acute or convalescent COVID-19. The material sequenced was peripheral blood. The chain carries TRBV12-1 and TRBJ1-4; the D segment call TRBD1 is taken from the table without a DNA check. TRBV12-1 is annotated as a pseudogene. The CDR3 region has the DNA TGTGCCAGCAGCGCCCCTCCACCGGGACAGCTAAATGAAAAACTGTTTTTT. Its protein product is CASSAPPPGQLNEKLFF.